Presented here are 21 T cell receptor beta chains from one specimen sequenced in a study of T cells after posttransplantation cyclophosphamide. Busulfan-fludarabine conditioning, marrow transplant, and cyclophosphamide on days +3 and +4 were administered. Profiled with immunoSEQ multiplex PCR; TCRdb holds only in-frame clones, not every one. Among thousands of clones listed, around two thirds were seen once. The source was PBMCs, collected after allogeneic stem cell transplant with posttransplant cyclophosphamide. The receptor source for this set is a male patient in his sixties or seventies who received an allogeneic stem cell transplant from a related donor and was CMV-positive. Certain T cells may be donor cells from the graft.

The CDR3 DNA sequence: TGTGCCAGTGATATTAAGGGAGGAGGCATTCAGTACTTC. As protein: CASDIKGGGIQYF. The V gene is TRBV2, the J gene TRBJ2-4; TRBD2 is a possible D gene (6 bases). The germline V and J ends were trimmed by 9 bases and 9 bases, with 18 bases remaining between them. The CDR3 has 13 residues. The germline V gene encodes CDR1 SNHLY and CDR2 FYNNEI.

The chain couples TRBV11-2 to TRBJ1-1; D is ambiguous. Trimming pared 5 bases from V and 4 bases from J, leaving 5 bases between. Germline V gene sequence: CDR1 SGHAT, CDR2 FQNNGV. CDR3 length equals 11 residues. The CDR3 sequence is CASSRATEAFF. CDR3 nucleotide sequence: TGTGCCAGCAGCAGAGCCACTGAAGCTTTCTTT.

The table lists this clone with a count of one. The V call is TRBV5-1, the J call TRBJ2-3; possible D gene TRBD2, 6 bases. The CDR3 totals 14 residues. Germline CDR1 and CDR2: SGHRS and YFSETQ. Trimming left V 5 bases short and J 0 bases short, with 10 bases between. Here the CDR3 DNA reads TGCGCCAGCAGTTACGGGGGAAGCACAGATACGCAGTATTTT. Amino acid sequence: CASSYGGSTDTQYF.

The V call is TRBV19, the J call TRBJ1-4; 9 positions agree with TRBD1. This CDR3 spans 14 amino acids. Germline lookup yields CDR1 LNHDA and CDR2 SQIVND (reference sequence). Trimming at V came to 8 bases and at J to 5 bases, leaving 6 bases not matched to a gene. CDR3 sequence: CASLRGTGNEKLFF. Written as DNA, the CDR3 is TGTGCCAGTCTCCGTGGGACAGGGAATGAAAAACTGTTTTTT.

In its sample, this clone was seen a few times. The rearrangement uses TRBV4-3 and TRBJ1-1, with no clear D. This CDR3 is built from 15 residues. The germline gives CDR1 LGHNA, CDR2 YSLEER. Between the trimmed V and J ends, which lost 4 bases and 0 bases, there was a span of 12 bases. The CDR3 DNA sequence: TGCGCCAGCAGCCCGTCGCGAGTACTGAACACTGAAGCTTTCTTT. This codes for CASSPSRVLNTEAFF.

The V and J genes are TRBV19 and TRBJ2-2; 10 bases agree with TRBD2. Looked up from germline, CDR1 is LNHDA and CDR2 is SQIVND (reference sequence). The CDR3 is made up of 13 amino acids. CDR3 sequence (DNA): TGTGGGGTAGCGGGAGGACGGACCGGGGAGCTGTTTTTT. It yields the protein CGVAGGRTGELFF.

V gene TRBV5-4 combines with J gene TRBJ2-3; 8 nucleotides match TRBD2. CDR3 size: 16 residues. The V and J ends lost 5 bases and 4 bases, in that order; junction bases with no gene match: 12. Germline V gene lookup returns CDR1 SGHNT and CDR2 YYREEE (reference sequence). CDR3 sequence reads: CASSYTGLVRSDTQYF. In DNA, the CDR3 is TGTGCCAGCAGTTATACGGGACTAGTGAGGTCAGATACGCAGTATTTT.

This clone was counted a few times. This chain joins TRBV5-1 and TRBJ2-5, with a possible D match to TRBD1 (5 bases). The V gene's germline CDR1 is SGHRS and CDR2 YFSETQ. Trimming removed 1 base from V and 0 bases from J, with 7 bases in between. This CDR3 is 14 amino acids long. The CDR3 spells CASSLTGHQETQYF. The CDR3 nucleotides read TGCGCCAGCAGCTTGACAGGACACCAAGAGACCCAGTACTTC. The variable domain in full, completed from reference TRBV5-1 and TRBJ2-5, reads KAGVTQTPRYLIKTRGQQVTLSCSPISGHRSVSWYQQTPGQGLQFLFEYFSETQRNKGNFPGRFSGRQFSNSRSEMNVSTLELGDSALYLCASSLTGHQETQYFGPGTRLLVL.

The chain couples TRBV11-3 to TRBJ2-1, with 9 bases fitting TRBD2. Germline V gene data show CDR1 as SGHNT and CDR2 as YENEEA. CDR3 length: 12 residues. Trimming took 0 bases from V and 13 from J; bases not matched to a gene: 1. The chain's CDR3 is CASSLEGLAQFF. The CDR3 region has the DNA TGTGCCAGCAGCTTAGAGGGACTAGCTCAGTTCTTC.

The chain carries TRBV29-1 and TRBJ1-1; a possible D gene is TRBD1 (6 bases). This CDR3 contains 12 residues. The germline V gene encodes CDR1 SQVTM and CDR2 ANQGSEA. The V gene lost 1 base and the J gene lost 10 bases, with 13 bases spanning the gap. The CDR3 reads CSVEGYRAVAFF. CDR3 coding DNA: TGCAGCGTTGAAGGATACAGGGCAGTAGCTTTCTTT.

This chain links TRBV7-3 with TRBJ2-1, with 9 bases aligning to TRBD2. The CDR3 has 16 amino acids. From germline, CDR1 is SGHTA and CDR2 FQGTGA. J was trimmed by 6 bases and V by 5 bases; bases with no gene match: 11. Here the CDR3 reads CASSPKRTSASNEQFF. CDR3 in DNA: TGTGCCAGCAGCCCTAAAAGGACTAGCGCGTCCAATGAGCAGTTCTTC.

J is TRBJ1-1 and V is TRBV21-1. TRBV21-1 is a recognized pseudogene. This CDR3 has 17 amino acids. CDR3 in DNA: TGTGCCAGCAGCGCAGCCCTAGCTACACAATTTCGCACTGAAGCTTTCTTT. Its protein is CASSAALATQFRTEAFF.

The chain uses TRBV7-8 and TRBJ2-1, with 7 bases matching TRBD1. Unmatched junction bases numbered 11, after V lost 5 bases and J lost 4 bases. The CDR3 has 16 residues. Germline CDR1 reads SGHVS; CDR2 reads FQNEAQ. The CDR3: CASSKGAKAEYNEQFF. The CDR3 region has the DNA TGTGCCAGCAGCAAGGGGGCCAAGGCGGAGTACAATGAGCAGTTCTTC.

CDR3 protein: CASSQDGRGSYSPLHF. DNA of the CDR3: TGCGCCAGCAGCCAAGACGGCAGGGGGAGTTATTCACCCCTCCACTTT. V and J are TRBV4-3 and TRBJ1-6; 7 bases match TRBD1. V gave up 0 bases and J gave up 8 bases; unmatched junction bases: 7. From germline, CDR1 is LGHNA and CDR2 YSLEER. The CDR3 runs to 16 residues.

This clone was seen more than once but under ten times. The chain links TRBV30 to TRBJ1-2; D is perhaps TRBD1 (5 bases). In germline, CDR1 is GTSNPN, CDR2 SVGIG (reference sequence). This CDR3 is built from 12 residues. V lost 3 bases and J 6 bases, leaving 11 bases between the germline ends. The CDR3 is CAWSKLRDGYTF. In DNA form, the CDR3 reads TGTGCCTGGAGCAAGCTCAGGGATGGCTACACCTTC.

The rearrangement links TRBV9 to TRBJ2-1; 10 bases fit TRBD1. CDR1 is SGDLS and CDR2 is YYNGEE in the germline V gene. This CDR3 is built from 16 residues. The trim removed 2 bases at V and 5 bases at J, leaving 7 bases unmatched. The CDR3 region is CASSVSRQGAHNEQFF. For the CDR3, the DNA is TGTGCCAGCAGCGTGTCCAGACAGGGGGCCCACAATGAGCAGTTCTTC.

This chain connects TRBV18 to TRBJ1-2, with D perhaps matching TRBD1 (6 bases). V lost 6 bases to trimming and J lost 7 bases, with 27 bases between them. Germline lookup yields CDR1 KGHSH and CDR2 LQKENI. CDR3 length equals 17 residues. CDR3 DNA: TGTGCCAGCTCCGAAAACCAAGGGACATCAAGTACGGGTGGCTACACCTTC. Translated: CASSENQGTSSTGGYTF.

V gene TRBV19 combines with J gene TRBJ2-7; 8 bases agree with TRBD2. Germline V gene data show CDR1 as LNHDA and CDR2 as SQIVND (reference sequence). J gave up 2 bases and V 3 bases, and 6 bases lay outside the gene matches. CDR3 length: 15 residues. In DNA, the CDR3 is TGTGCCAGTAGTATCCGGGCGGGACTAGCCTACGAGCAGTACTTC. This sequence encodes CASSIRAGLAYEQYF.

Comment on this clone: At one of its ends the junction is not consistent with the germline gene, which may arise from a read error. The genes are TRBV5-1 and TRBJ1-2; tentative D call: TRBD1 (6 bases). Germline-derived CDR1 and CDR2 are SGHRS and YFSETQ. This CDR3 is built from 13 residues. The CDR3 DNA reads TGCGCCACCAGCGCGCGGGGGGCTGATGGCTACACCTTC. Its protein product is CATSARGADGYTF. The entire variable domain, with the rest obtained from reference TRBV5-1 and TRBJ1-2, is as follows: KAGVTQTPRYLIKTRGQQVTLSCSPISGHRSVSWYQQTPGQGLQFLFEYFSETQRNKGNFPGRFSGRQFSNSRSEMNVSTLELGDSALYLCATSARGADGYTFGSGTRLTVV.

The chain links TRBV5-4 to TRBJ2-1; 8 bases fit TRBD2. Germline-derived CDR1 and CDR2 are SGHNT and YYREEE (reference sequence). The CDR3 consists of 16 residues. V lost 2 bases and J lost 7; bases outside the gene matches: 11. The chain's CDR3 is CASSFKGSGVGNEQFF. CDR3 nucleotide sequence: TGTGCCAGCAGCTTTAAGGGTAGCGGGGTGGGGAATGAGCAGTTCTTC.

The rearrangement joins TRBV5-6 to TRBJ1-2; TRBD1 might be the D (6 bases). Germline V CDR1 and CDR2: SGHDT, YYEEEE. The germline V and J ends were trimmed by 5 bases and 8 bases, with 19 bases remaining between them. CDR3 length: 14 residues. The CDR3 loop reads CASSYYRAVGGYTF. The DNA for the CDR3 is TGTGCCAGCAGTTATTACAGGGCCGTGGGCGGCTACACCTTC. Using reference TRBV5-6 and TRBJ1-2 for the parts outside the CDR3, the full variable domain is DAGVTQSPTHLIKTRGQQVTLRCSPKSGHDTVSWYQQALGQGPQFIFQYYEEEERQRGNFPDRFSGHQFPNYSSELNVNALLLGDSALYLCASSYYRAVGGYTFGSGTRLTVV.